These T cell receptor beta chains were read from a single sample in a study of OX40 agonist ivuxolimab in advanced cancers. Assay used: immunoSEQ multiplex PCR; TCRdb lists only in-frame clones, some missing. The sample contains tens of thousands of clones, approximately 94% of which appear only once. The sequencing here drew on CD4+ or CD8+ T cells sorted from blood, taken in a trial of the OX40 agonist ivuxolimab. These receptors came from an adult with an advanced solid tumor such as melanoma, head and neck, liver or kidney cancer. Each CDR3 is given with its conserved first and last residue. A D gene is named only where the DNA matches it firmly. Rows give clone size only sometimes, using once, few, many, or a class for an expanded clone.

D gene,V gene,clone size,J gene,CDR3 protein,CDR3 DNA
NA,TRBV7-8,once,TRBJ1-1,CASSLGMRIRVNTEAFF,TGTGCCAGCAGCTTAGGGATGAGGATTAGGGTGAACACTGAAGCTTTCTTT
TRBD1,TRBV4-3,NA,TRBJ2-6,CASSQDPGGFSGANVLTF,TGCGCCAGCAGCCAAGATCCAGGGGGCTTCTCTGGGGCCAACGTCCTGACTTTC
NA,TRBV6-4,few,TRBJ2-3,CASSDSTEYSTDTQYF,TGTGCCAGCAGTGACTCGACAGAATATAGCACAGATACGCAGTATTTT
NA,TRBV2,NA,TRBJ1-2,CASSKSSPYGYTF,TGTGCCAGCAGCAAGTCCTCACCGTATGGCTACACCTTC
TRBD2,TRBV9,NA,TRBJ2-1,CASSGGGSYNEQFF,TGTGCCAGCAGCGGCGGGGGGTCCTACAATGAGCAGTTCTTC
NA,TRBV6-5,NA,TRBJ1-6,CASSYALQIADSPLHF,TGTGCCAGCAGTTACGCCCTTCAGATTGCGGATTCACCCCTCCACTTT
TRBD1,TRBV7-9,NA,TRBJ2-7,CASSSRDRGPFISYEQYF,TGTGCCAGCAGCTCCCGGGACAGGGGGCCATTTATTTCCTACGAGCAGTACTTC
NA,TRBV10-2,NA,TRBJ2-5,CASSAPTSTLPQYF,TGCGCCAGCAGTGCCCCGACTAGTACCCTGCCCCAGTACTTC
NA,TRBV6-6,NA,TRBJ2-7,CASSYSFDLYEQYF,TGTGCCAGCAGTTACTCTTTCGACCTCTACGAGCAGTACTTC
NA,TRBV19,NA,TRBJ2-7,CASSIASGFVYEQYF,TGTGCCAGTAGTATCGCATCCGGTTTTGTTTACGAGCAGTACTTC
TRBD2,TRBV4-3,NA,TRBJ2-7,CASSDSSGSSYEQYF,TGCGCCAGCTCCGATTCTAGCGGAAGCTCCTACGAGCAGTACTTC
TRBD1,TRBV28,once,TRBJ2-5,CASTLDRGETQYF,TGTGCCAGCACCTTGGACAGGGGTGAGACCCAGTACTTC
NA,TRBV12-5,NA,TRBJ1-1,CASGSAGIGATEAFF,TGTGCTAGTGGTTCCGCCGGAATCGGAGCCACTGAAGCTTTCTTT
NA,TRBV10-2,NA,TRBJ2-2,CASSESREPGELFF,TGCGCCAGCAGTGAGTCCCGGGAGCCCGGGGAGCTGTTTTTT
TRBD1,TRBV2,NA,TRBJ1-2,CASSAQGGIDYGYTF,TGTGCCAGCAGTGCCCAGGGGGGTATTGACTATGGCTACACCTTC
NA,TRBV7-3,NA,TRBJ2-5,CASSLDQETQYF,TGTGCCAGCAGCTTAGACCAAGAGACCCAGTACTTC
NA,TRBV11-2,NA,TRBJ1-1,CASSSKVGGKDTEAFF,TGTGCCAGCAGTTCGAAAGTGGGGGGGAAGGACACTGAAGCTTTCTTT
NA,TRBV19,NA,TRBJ2-7,CASSIGGAGYEQYF,TGTGCCAGTAGTATTGGGGGCGCGGGCTACGAGCAGTACTTC
TRBD1,TRBV19,NA,TRBJ2-2,CASLARQGTGELFF,TGTGCCAGCCTAGCTCGACAGGGAACCGGGGAGCTGTTTTTT
TRBD1,TRBV7-3,NA,TRBJ2-1,CASRWEQGAGANEQFF,TGTGCCAGCAGGTGGGAACAGGGGGCCGGGGCGAATGAGCAGTTCTTC
TRBD1,TRBV4-3,NA,TRBJ1-1,CASSQEELDRLNTEAFF,TGCGCCAGCAGCCAAGAAGAACTGGACAGGCTTAACACTGAAGCTTTCTTT
NA,TRBV28,once,TRBJ1-1,CASSLGGMNTEAFF,TGTGCCAGCAGTTTAGGAGGGATGAACACTGAAGCTTTCTTT
NA,TRBV27,NA,TRBJ1-2,CASSLPGTPPGGYTF,TGTGCCAGCAGTTTACCCGGGACGCCCCCGGGAGGCTACACCTTC
NA,TRBV7-2,NA,TRBJ1-3,CASSLLRGSGNTIYF,TGTGCCAGCAGCTTATTACGGGGCTCTGGAAACACCATATATTTT
NA,TRBV27,NA,TRBJ2-7,CASSSGASYEQYF,TGTGCCAGCAGTTCTGGCGCCTCCTACGAGCAGTACTTC
NA,TRBV28,NA,TRBJ1-1,CASIPRGLNTEAFF,TGTGCCAGCATACCCCGCGGTTTGAACACTGAAGCTTTCTTT
NA,TRBV6-5,NA,TRBJ1-5,CASSYRRQPQHF,TGTGCCAGCAGTTACCGGCGTCAGCCCCAGCATTTT
TRBD2,TRBV4-2,NA,TRBJ2-1,CASSQDSGSWDEQFF,TGTGCCAGCAGCCAAGATAGCGGGAGTTGGGATGAGCAGTTCTTC
NA,TRBV6-4,NA,TRBJ2-1,CASSLLAFSYNEQFF,TGTGCCAGCAGTCTTCTAGCGTTCTCCTACAATGAGCAGTTCTTC
NA,TRBV29-1,NA,TRBJ2-7,CSVEGTSSSYEQYF,TGCAGCGTTGAAGGGACTTCCAGCTCCTACGAGCAGTACTTC
TRBD1,TRBV2,NA,TRBJ1-4,CASARDRGEKLFF,TGTGCCAGCGCCAGGGACAGGGGTGAAAAACTGTTTTTT
TRBD1,TRBV6-4,NA,TRBJ2-1,CASSKRGQGLNEQFF,TGTGCCAGCAGTAAGAGGGGACAGGGGCTCAATGAGCAGTTCTTC
TRBD1,TRBV4-1,NA,TRBJ1-1,CASSQPDRMNTEAFF,TGCGCCAGCAGCCAACCGGACAGGATGAACACTGAAGCTTTCTTT
NA,TRBV19,NA,TRBJ2-7,CASTSLGPPGRSSYEQYF,TGTGCCAGTACCTCACTGGGGCCCCCGGGACGGAGCTCCTACGAGCAGTACTTC
TRBD2,TRBV19,NA,TRBJ2-1,CASSIVGTTGREQFF,TGTGCCAGTAGTATAGTGGGGACTACCGGCCGGGAGCAGTTCTTC
NA,TRBV11-3,NA,TRBJ2-2,CASSLGGRSVELFF,TGTGCCAGCAGCTTAGGCGGGCGATCGGTGGAGCTGTTTTTT
TRBD1,TRBV2,NA,TRBJ2-7,CASSDSRTGAYEQYF,TGTGCCAGCAGTGACTCCCGGACAGGGGCCTACGAGCAGTACTTC
NA,TRBV29-1,once,TRBJ2-7,CSVGAYSYEQYF,TGCAGCGTTGGGGCTTACTCCTACGAGCAGTACTTC
NA,TRBV7-9,few,TRBJ1-1,CASSSGWGTVNTEAFF,TGTGCCAGCAGCTCGGGTTGGGGGACCGTGAACACTGAAGCTTTCTTT
NA,TRBV7-9,NA,TRBJ2-1,CASSLGGSYNEQFF,TGTGCCAGCAGCTTAGGAGGCTCCTACAATGAGCAGTTCTTC